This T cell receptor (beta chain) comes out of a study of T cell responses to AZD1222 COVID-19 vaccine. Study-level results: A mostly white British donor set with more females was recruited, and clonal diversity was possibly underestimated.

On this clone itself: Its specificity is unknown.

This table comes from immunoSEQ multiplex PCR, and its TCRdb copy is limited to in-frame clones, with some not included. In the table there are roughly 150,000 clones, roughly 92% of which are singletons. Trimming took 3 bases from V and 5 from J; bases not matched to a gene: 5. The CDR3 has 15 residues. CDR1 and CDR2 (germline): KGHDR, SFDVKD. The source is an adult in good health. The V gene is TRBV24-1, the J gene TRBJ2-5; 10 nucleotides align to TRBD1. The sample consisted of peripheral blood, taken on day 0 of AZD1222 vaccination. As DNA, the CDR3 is TGTGCCACCAGTGATGACAGGGGGCCACGGGAGACCCAGTACTTC. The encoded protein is CATSDDRGPRETQYF.